This is a list of T cell receptor beta chains from one sample in a study of blood T cell repertoires in COVID-19. Here immunoSEQ multiplex PCR was the method, and the copy in TCRdb shows in-frame clones only, minus some. The data contain about 58,000 clones, roughly 84% of them seen just once; the ten biggest clones take up approximately 5%. Specimen: peripheral blood. The receptors were sampled from a man aged 35 to 55 with active COVID-19. Each CDR3 is given with its conserved first and last residue. The D gene is left open where the match is weak. Some rows have no size entry. The others give once, few or many, or a class for an expanded clone.

d_call,j_call,cdr3_length,clone_size,v_call,cdr3_aa,cdr3_nt
-,TRBJ2-5,14,once,TRBV11-2,CASSFQSGGETQYF,TGTGCCAGCAGCTTTCAATCAGGGGGGGAGACCCAGTACTTC
-,TRBJ2-1,14,-,TRBV7-3,CASSSAGRDNEQFF,TGTGCCAGCAGCTCCGCTGGGCGGGACAATGAGCAGTTCTTC
TRBD1,TRBJ2-2,16,once,TRBV10-3,CAISLGTGDGTGELFF,TGTGCCATCAGCCTTGGGACAGGGGATGGTACCGGGGAGCTGTTTTTT
-,TRBJ1-4,13,-,TRBV9,CASRGLSNEKLFF,TGTGCCAGCAGGGGACTATCTAATGAAAAACTGTTTTTT
-,TRBJ1-2,15,few,TRBV28,CASMGGAKGNYGYTF,TGTGCCAGCATGGGGGGGGCCAAGGGTAACTATGGCTACACCTTC
-,TRBJ2-2,15,-,TRBV9,CASTSPATNTGELFF,TGTGCCAGCACTAGTCCAGCGACGAACACCGGGGAGCTGTTTTTT
-,TRBJ1-2,12,-,TRBV9,CASSLGAYGYTF,TGTGCCAGCAGCTTGGGAGCCTATGGCTACACCTTC
-,TRBJ2-6,13,-,TRBV2,CASRSSGANVLTF,TGTGCCAGCAGATCATCTGGGGCCAACGTCCTGACTTTC
TRBD1,TRBJ1-5,18,-,TRBV9,CASSVAPSPQGGNQPQHF,TGTGCCAGCAGCGTAGCCCCCTCTCCCCAGGGGGGCAATCAGCCCCAGCATTTT
-,TRBJ2-7,16,-,TRBV28,CASSRTDPRAPYEQYF,TGTGCCAGCAGCCGCACTGACCCGCGGGCCCCCTACGAGCAGTACTTC
TRBD2,TRBJ2-7,13,-,TRBV13,CASSTGLAYEQYF,TGTGCCAGCAGCACGGGACTAGCCTACGAGCAGTACTTC
-,TRBJ1-1,11,once,TRBV2,CASSPWRIAFF,TGTGCCAGCAGCCCTTGGAGGATTGCTTTCTTT
TRBD2,TRBJ2-1,14,once,TRBV2,CASSERLAGDEQFF,TGTGCCAGCAGTGAAAGACTAGCGGGAGATGAGCAGTTCTTC
-,TRBJ2-1,16,-,TRBV3-1/TRBV3-2,CASSQGSAGYLLEQFF,TGTGCCAGCAGCCAAGGGTCGGCAGGGTACCTTTTGGAGCAGTTCTTC
TRBD1,TRBJ1-6,16,-,TRBV19,CASSSRKDRVNSPLHF,TGTGCCAGTAGTAGTCGGAAGGACAGGGTTAATTCACCCCTCCACTTT
TRBD2,TRBJ2-3,17,-,TRBV28,CATLGVAGGKGTDTQYF,TGTGCCACGTTGGGGGTAGCGGGAGGGAAGGGCACAGATACGCAGTATTTT
TRBD1,TRBJ2-4,16,-,TRBV6-2/TRBV6-3,CASSYSPTGAKNIQYF,TGTGCCAGCAGTTATTCCCCGACAGGGGCCAAAAACATTCAGTACTTC
-,TRBJ2-5,15,-,TRBV7-9,CASSLAAQGQETQYF,TGTGCCAGCAGCTTAGCCGCCCAGGGCCAAGAGACCCAGTACTTC
-,TRBJ1-6,12,-,TRBV7-9,CASSLTSSPLHF,TGTGCCAGCAGCTTAACATCGTCACCCCTCCACTTT
-,TRBJ1-2,16,-,TRBV4-2,CASSQVQGYISDGYTF,TGTGCCAGCAGCCAAGTCCAGGGTTATATTTCAGATGGCTACACCTTC
-,TRBJ2-3,16,-,TRBV19,CASTARGRGGTDTQYF,TGTGCCAGTACCGCACGTGGTCGAGGAGGCACAGATACGCAGTATTTT
TRBD1,TRBJ1-4,16,-,TRBV15,CATSIPGTGTNEKLFF,TGTGCCACCAGCATCCCCGGGACAGGGACTAATGAAAAACTGTTTTTT
-,TRBJ1-1,15,-,TRBV11-2,CASSTHRERSTEAFF,TGTGCCAGCAGTACACACAGGGAAAGGAGCACTGAAGCTTTCTTT
TRBD1,TRBJ2-7,14,few,TRBV19,CASSNQGAKNEQYF,TGTGCCAGTAGTAATCAGGGGGCGAAGAACGAGCAGTACTTC
-,TRBJ1-2,13,-,TRBV7-9,CASSLPQFYGYTF,TGTGCCAGCAGCTTACCACAGTTTTATGGCTACACCTTC
-,TRBJ1-1,15,-,TRBV15,CATMEIRGMNTEAFF,TGTGCCACCATGGAAATTCGGGGAATGAACACTGAAGCTTTCTTT
TRBD1,TRBJ1-2,15,-,TRBV5-5,CASMIGTGISYGYTF,TGTGCCAGCATGATCGGGACAGGAATATCCTATGGCTACACCTTC
TRBD1,TRBJ1-2,15,-,TRBV6-5,CASTLTGGSNYGYTF,TGTGCCAGCACCCTTACAGGGGGCAGTAACTATGGCTACACCTTC
TRBD2,TRBJ2-3,15,-,TRBV3-1/TRBV3-2,CASSQTSGRAHTQYF,TGTGCCAGCAGCCAGACTAGCGGGAGGGCCCATACGCAGTATTTT
-,TRBJ2-3,11,-,TRBV3-1/TRBV3-2,CASSQANTQYF,TGTGCCAGCAGCCAAGCTAATACGCAGTATTTT
TRBD1,TRBJ1-4,15,-,TRBV20-1,CSASPGTGLGEKLFF,TGCAGTGCTAGTCCGGGGACAGGGCTTGGTGAAAAACTGTTTTTT
TRBD1,TRBJ1-2,15,-,TRBV7-8,CASSLTQGVSYGYTF,TGTGCCAGCAGCTTAACCCAGGGGGTGTCCTATGGCTACACCTTC
-,TRBJ2-5,13,-,TRBV4-1,CASSQETREAQYF,TGCGCCAGCAGCCAAGAAACCAGAGAGGCCCAGTACTTC
-,TRBJ1-3,14,-,TRBV18,CASSPGAPGNTIYF,TGTGCCAGCTCACCAGGGGCACCTGGAAACACCATATATTTT
-,TRBJ2-1,14,-,TRBV27,CASSFEVAADEQFF,TGTGCCAGCAGTTTCGAGGTGGCGGCGGATGAGCAGTTCTTC
-,TRBJ1-4,13,-,TRBV28,CASRQSSNEKLFF,TGTGCCAGCCGACAGTCCTCTAATGAAAAACTGTTTTTT
TRBD2,TRBJ2-3,16,-,TRBV19,CALRRREGRVTDTQYF,TGTGCCCTTAGACGGCGGGAGGGCCGCGTCACAGATACGCAGTATTTT
-,TRBJ2-1,13,-,TRBV29-1,CSVESWTDNEQFF,TGCAGCGTTGAAAGCTGGACAGACAATGAGCAGTTCTTC
TRBD2,TRBJ2-1,15,-,TRBV24-1,CATSSSGRALNEQFF,TGTGCCACCAGCTCTAGCGGGAGGGCCCTCAATGAGCAGTTCTTC
-,TRBJ2-7,15,-,TRBV10-3,CAISESSSRVNEQYF,TGTGCCATCAGTGAGTCGTCGAGCAGGGTAAACGAGCAGTACTTC
TRBD2,TRBJ2-3,14,-,TRBV7-3,CASSFSGLADTQYF,TGTGCCAGCAGCTTCTCCGGACTAGCGGATACGCAGTATTTT
TRBD2,TRBJ2-7,13,-,TRBV6-5,CASKAGGSYEQYF,TGTGCCAGCAAGGCGGGGGGCTCCTACGAGCAGTACTTC
-,TRBJ2-1,19,-,TRBV3-1/TRBV3-2,CASSPGLSLARSSYNEQFF,TGTGCCAGCAGTCCTGGACTATCTCTTGCCCGTAGCTCCTACAATGAGCAGTTCTTC
-,TRBJ2-5,15,-,TRBV7-9,CASSLALGVEETQYF,TGTGCCAGCAGCTTAGCTCTGGGAGTGGAGGAGACCCAGTACTTC
-,TRBJ2-7,15,few,TRBV7-9,CASSPPTGRPPEQYF,TGTGCCAGCAGCCCCCCCACGGGGAGGCCCCCCGAGCAGTACTTC
TRBD2,TRBJ2-3,17,-,TRBV4-1,CASSQDPPRESTDTQYF,TGCGCCAGCAGCCAGGATCCTCCGCGGGAGAGCACAGATACGCAGTATTTT
-,TRBJ2-3,20,-,TRBV21-1,CASSKAGDSSGRNTPDTQYF,TGTGCCAGCAGCAAAGCGGGAGATTCGAGCGGGAGGAATACCCCAGATACGCAGTATTTT
-,TRBJ1-2,12,-,TRBV3-1/TRBV3-2,CASSQGGNRYTF,TGTGCCAGCAGCCAAGGAGGCAACCGCTACACCTTC
-,TRBJ1-5,15,-,TRBV6-5,CASSTHRVSNQPQHF,TGTGCCAGCAGTACTCACAGGGTAAGCAATCAGCCCCAGCATTTT
-,TRBJ2-2,14,-,TRBV9,CASSPEINTGELFF,TGTGCCAGCAGTCCGGAGATAAACACCGGGGAGCTGTTTTTT
-,TRBJ2-5,14,-,TRBV7-9,CASSLVLSAETQYF,TGTGCCAGCAGCTTAGTACTTAGTGCGGAGACCCAGTACTTC
TRBD2,TRBJ2-7,14,-,TRBV14,CASSQVAGDYEQYF,TGTGCCAGCAGCCAAGTAGCGGGAGACTACGAGCAGTACTTC
-,TRBJ2-2,15,-,TRBV4-1,CASSQKTGNTGELFF,TGCGCCAGCAGCCAGAAAACAGGGAACACCGGGGAGCTGTTTTTT
TRBD2,TRBJ2-5,16,-,TRBV5-1,CASSLAPSGSQETQYF,TGCGCCAGCAGCTTGGCGCCTAGCGGTTCCCAAGAGACCCAGTACTTC
TRBD1,TRBJ1-2,15,-,TRBV9,CASSFEGQAASGYTF,TGTGCCAGCAGCTTCGAGGGACAGGCTGCGAGTGGCTACACCTTC
TRBD1,TRBJ1-1,15,-,TRBV6-5,CASSPTGGMNTEAFF,TGTGCCAGCAGTCCGACAGGGGGAATGAACACTGAAGCTTTCTTT
TRBD1,TRBJ1-6,15,-,TRBV30,CAWSRGLLGNSPLHF,TGTGCCTGGAGCAGGGGGCTTCTTGGGAATTCACCCCTCCACTTT
-,TRBJ2-1,19,-,TRBV21-1,CASSKVWRLAGAGYNEQFF,TGTGCCAGCAGCAAAGTTTGGAGACTAGCGGGAGCTGGGTACAATGAGCAGTTCTTC